Below are 21 T cell receptor beta chains sequenced from a single sample in a study of cytomegalovirus exposure and HLA in healthy donors. 60 Vbeta and 13 Jbeta primers were used in PCR. Produced via immunoSEQ multiplex PCR; TCRdb's table is partial and in-frame only. Recorded for this sample: about 210,000 clones. The material sequenced was PBMCs. These receptor sequences come from a woman in her 30s in good health and CMV-seropositive.

The chain joins TRBV4-1 to TRBJ1-1; perhaps TRBD1 as D (6 bases). The CDR3 totals 14 residues. Trimming took off 4 bases at V and 4 bases at J, with 13 bases between the two ends. Germline-derived CDR1 and CDR2 are MGHRA and YSYEKL. The CDR3 sequence: CASSRTGLGTEAFF. The CDR3 DNA follows: TGCGCCAGCAGCCGAACAGGGTTGGGCACTGAAGCTTTCTTT.

This chain uses TRBV4-1 with TRBJ2-5; a possible D gene is TRBD1 (6 bases). Deletions cut 1 base from V and 5 bases from J, with 14 bases between. Germline V gene lookup returns CDR1 MGHRA and CDR2 YSYEKL. The CDR3 spans 15 residues. The CDR3 DNA reads TGCGCCAGCAGCCAAGCGATAACAGGGTCCGAGACCCAGTACTTC. The encoded protein is CASSQAITGSETQYF.

J is TRBJ2-7 and V is TRBV27; a weak D match, TRBD1 (6 bases). The CDR3 runs to 16 residues. The germline gives CDR1 MNHEY, CDR2 SMNVEV (reference sequence). V shed 4 bases and J shed 3 bases, with 19 bases lying between them. CDR3 in DNA: TGTGCCAGCAGTTCCCCCAACGGAGCCAGGGGCTACGAGCAGTACTTC. It is translated as CASSSPNGARGYEQYF.

V is TRBV6-5 and J is TRBJ2-1; 7 bases agree with TRBD1. Trimming removed 2 bases from V and 7 bases from J; junction bases left unmatched: 5. The CDR3 sequence is 14 residues long. CDR1 and CDR2 from the germline V gene are MNHEY and SVGAGI. CDR3 bases: TGTGCCAGCAGTTACCCTAACAGGGGAAATGAGCAGTTCTTC. Translated, it gives CASSYPNRGNEQFF.

This chain uses TRBV15 with TRBJ1-4; possibly TRBD1 for D (5 bases). Germline V gives CDR1 LNHNV, CDR2 YYDKDF (reference sequence). This CDR3 comprises 14 residues. The germline V and J ends were trimmed by 0 bases and 7 bases, with 9 bases remaining between them. The CDR3 DNA is TGTGCCACCAGCAGAGATAGGGGCAGTGAAAAACTGTTTTTT. It specifies CATSRDRGSEKLFF.

The chain is built from TRBV7-2 and TRBJ2-1, with D perhaps TRBD2 (6 bases). This CDR3 has 14 residues. The germline CDR1 and CDR2 sequences are SGHTA and FQGNSA. Trimming stripped 3 bases from V and 6 bases from J, with 12 bases between. DNA of the CDR3: TGTGCCAGCAGCTTGGGGGACTCTACCAATGAGCAGTTCTTC. Encoded protein: CASSLGDSTNEQFF.

The rearrangement joins TRBV10-3 to TRBJ2-7, with TRBD2 matching over 9 bases. This CDR3 contains 16 residues. The germline V gene encodes CDR1 ENHRY and CDR2 SYGVKD. V gave up 4 bases and J gave up 3 bases; unmatched junction bases: 10. The CDR3 nucleotides are TGTGCCATCAGTGCGCTCCTTAGCGGGAGTGACTACGAGCAGTACTTC. This encodes CAISALLSGSDYEQYF.

The chain carries TRBV2 and TRBJ2-7; TRBD1 matches 8 bases. Per germline, CDR1 SNHLY and CDR2 FYNNEI. The V and J ends lost 4 bases and 3 bases, in that order; junction bases with no gene match: 2. This CDR3 is built from 13 residues. The DNA for the CDR3 is TGTGCCAGCAGTGGACAGGGGAACTACGAGCAGTACTTC. Translation gives CASSGQGNYEQYF.

The rearrangement joins TRBV28 to TRBJ1-1, with D possibly being TRBD1 (5 bases). This CDR3 has 16 residues. The germline CDR1 and CDR2 sequences are MDHEN and SYDVKM. Trimming pared 1 base from V and 6 bases from J, leaving 18 bases between. This chain's CDR3 is CASSLLVMWRGSEAFF. In nucleotides, the CDR3 is TGTGCCAGCAGTTTATTAGTTATGTGGAGGGGATCTGAAGCTTTCTTT.

The chain couples TRBV27 to TRBJ2-3, with 8 bases that match TRBD1. The CDR3 consists of 19 residues. The junction had 20 bases not matched to a gene; V was cut back by 5 bases and J by 4 bases. Per germline, CDR1 MNHEY and CDR2 SMNVEV (reference sequence). CDR3 sequence: CASSLYSYQSGGQPDTQYF. CDR3 in DNA: TGTGCCAGCAGTCTTTATTCCTATCAGTCAGGGGGCCAGCCAGATACGCAGTATTTT.

This sequence joins TRBV19 and TRBJ1-5; the D gene is possibly TRBD1 (5 bases). Trimming removed 3 bases at V and 7 bases at J, with 13 bases between. Germline loops: CDR1 LNHDA, CDR2 SQIVND (reference sequence). The CDR3 has 14 residues. CDR3 sequence (DNA): TGTGCCAGTAGTATTTGGGGCAACGGGCAGCCCCAGCATTTT. It yields the protein CASSIWGNGQPQHF.

The V and J genes are TRBV5-1 and TRBJ2-2; no reliable D call. V was cut by 3 bases and J by 0 bases, with 9 bases left in between. The CDR3 is 15 residues long. Germline V lookup: CDR1 SGHRS, CDR2 YFSETQ. CDR3 sequence reads: CASSSFAANTGELFF. The CDR3 bases are TGCGCCAGCAGCTCCTTCGCGGCGAACACCGGGGAGCTGTTTTTT.

The rearrangement uses TRBV14 and TRBJ1-1; perhaps TRBD1 as D (5 bases). Germline CDR1 reads SGHDN; CDR2 reads FVKESK. V shed 4 bases and J shed 1 base, with 10 bases lying between them. The CDR3 loop spans 14 amino acids. CDR3 sequence: CASSPFGANTEAFF. The CDR3 bases are TGTGCCAGCAGCCCGTTTGGGGCGAACACTGAAGCTTTCTTT.

The V and J genes are TRBV6-5 and TRBJ1-2, with 8 positions matching TRBD1. Germline CDR1 is MNHEY and CDR2 is SVGAGI. There are 13 residues in the CDR3. The ends lost 5 bases at V and 6 bases at J; junction bases unmatched: 5. The CDR3 coding sequence is TGTGCCAGCAGTGAGGGACAGGCCCATGGCTACACCTTC. Encoded protein: CASSEGQAHGYTF.

The genes are TRBV5-1 and TRBJ1-1, with TRBD1 as a possible D gene (5 bases). The ends were cut back, 9 bases at V and 3 bases at J, with 21 bases in the middle. Germline CDR1 reads SGHRS; CDR2 reads YFSETQ. This CDR3 has 15 amino acids. The CDR3, as DNA: TGCGCCACCCGGATGAGGGGCCGGGAGGACACTGAAGCTTTCTTT. Its protein product is CATRMRGREDTEAFF.

As regards this clone: Other DNA sequences in the sample encode the same CDR3. The genes are TRBV2 and TRBJ1-5; possible D gene TRBD1, 6 bases. Germline V gene sequence: CDR1 SNHLY, CDR2 FYNNEI. This CDR3 region has 15 residues. Trimming stripped 6 bases from V and 7 bases from J, with 19 bases between. The CDR3 sequence is CASREGGGPWQPQHF. DNA for the CDR3: TGTGCCAGCAGAGAGGGGGGGGGCCCTTGGCAGCCCCAGCATTTT. Looking up the rest from reference TRBV2 and TRBJ1-5 gives the full variable domain: EPEVTQTPSHQVTQMGQEVILRCVPISNHLYFYWYRQILGQKVEFLVSFYNNEISEKSEIFDDQFSVERPDGSNFTLKIRSTKLEDSAMYFCASREGGGPWQPQHFGDGTRLSIL.

This chain joins TRBV28 and TRBJ1-2; 7 positions match TRBD1. Looked up from germline, CDR1 is MDHEN and CDR2 is SYDVKM. The J segment lost 8 bases and the V segment lost 4 bases, leaving 19 bases of the junction unmatched. The CDR3 is 17 amino acids. The CDR3 DNA is TGTGCCAGCAGTTCAGGGGGGACAATAATCAGGACAAGCGGCTACACCTTC. This translates into CASSSGGTIIRTSGYTF.

The chain is built from TRBV6-6 and TRBJ2-5; a possible D gene is TRBD1 (5 bases). The CDR3 extends over 14 amino acids. Per the germline V gene, CDR1 is MNHNY and CDR2 is SVGAGI (reference sequence). V was trimmed by 7 bases and J by 5 bases, leaving 17 bases between them. CDR3 loop: CASTPGQGRETQYF. Written as DNA, the CDR3 is TGTGCCAGCACCCCCGGCCAGGGCCGGGAGACCCAGTACTTC.

This rearrangement joins TRBV11-2 to TRBJ2-3, with D possibly TRBD1 on 6 matching bases. Germline CDR1 reads SGHAT; CDR2 reads FQNNGV. The CDR3 is 16 amino acids. Trimming removed 2 bases from V and 0 bases from J, with 12 bases in between. Here the CDR3 reads CASSLHQDSSTDTQYF. CDR3 nucleotides: TGTGCCAGCAGCTTACATCAGGACAGCAGCACAGATACGCAGTATTTT.

The J gene is TRBJ1-1, the V gene TRBV6-5; 7 bases fit TRBD1. The V and J ends lost 8 bases and 5 bases, in that order; junction bases with no gene match: 5. CDR1 MNHEY and CDR2 SVGAGI come from the germline V gene. The CDR3 runs 12 residues. The CDR3 DNA reads TGTGCCAGCGGGCCAGGGGGGACTGAAGCTTTCTTT. This gives the protein CASGPGGTEAFF.

The chain recombines TRBV7-9 with TRBJ2-3; no firm D call. The CDR3 consists of 13 residues. Trimming left V 1 base short and J 4 bases short, with 6 bases between. The germline CDR1 and CDR2 sequences are SEHNR and FQNEAQ (reference sequence). The DNA for the CDR3 is TGTGCCAGCAGCTTAGTCGTTGCAGATACGCAGTATTTT. Translation gives CASSLVVADTQYF.